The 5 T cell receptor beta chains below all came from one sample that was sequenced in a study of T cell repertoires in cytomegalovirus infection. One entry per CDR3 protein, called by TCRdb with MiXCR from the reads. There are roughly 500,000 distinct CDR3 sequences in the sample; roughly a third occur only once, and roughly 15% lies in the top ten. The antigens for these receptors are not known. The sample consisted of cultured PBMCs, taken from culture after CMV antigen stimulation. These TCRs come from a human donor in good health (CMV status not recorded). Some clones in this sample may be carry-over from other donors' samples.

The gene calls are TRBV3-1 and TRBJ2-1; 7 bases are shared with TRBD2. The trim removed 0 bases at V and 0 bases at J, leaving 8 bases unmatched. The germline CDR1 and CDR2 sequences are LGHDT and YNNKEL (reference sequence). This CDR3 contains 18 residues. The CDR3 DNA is TGTGCCAGCAGCCAAGATCAAGAACTAGCGAGCTCCTACAATGAGCAGTTCTTC. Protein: CASSQDQELASSYNEQFF.

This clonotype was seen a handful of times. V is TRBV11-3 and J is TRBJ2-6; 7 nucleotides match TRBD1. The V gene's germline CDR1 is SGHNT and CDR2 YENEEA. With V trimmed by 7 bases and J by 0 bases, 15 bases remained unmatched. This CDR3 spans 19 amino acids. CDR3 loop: CASKRTGELTYSGANVLTF. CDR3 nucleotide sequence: TGTGCCAGCAAACGAACAGGGGAACTGACATACTCTGGGGCCAACGTCCTGACTTTC.

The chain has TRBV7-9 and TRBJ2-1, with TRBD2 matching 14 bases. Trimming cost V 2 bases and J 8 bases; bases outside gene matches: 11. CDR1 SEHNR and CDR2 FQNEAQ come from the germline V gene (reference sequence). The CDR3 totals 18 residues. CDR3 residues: CASSLNSIGTSGSHEQFF. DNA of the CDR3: TGTGCCAGCAGCTTAAATTCAATCGGGACTAGCGGGAGCCATGAGCAGTTCTTC.

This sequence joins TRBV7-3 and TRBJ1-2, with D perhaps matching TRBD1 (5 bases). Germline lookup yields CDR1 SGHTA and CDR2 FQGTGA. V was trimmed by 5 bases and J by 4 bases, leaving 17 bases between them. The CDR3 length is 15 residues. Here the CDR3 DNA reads TGTGCCAGCAGCCCCCAGGGAGGGGTTAGCTATGGCTACACCTTC. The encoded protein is CASSPQGGVSYGYTF.

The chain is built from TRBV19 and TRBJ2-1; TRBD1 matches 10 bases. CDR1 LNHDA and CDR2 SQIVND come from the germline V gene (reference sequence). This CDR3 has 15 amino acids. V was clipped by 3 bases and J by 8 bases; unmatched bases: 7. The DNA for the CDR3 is TGTGCCAGTAGTATTGGAGACAGGGGGCCAGATGAGCAGTTCTTC. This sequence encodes CASSIGDRGPDEQFF.